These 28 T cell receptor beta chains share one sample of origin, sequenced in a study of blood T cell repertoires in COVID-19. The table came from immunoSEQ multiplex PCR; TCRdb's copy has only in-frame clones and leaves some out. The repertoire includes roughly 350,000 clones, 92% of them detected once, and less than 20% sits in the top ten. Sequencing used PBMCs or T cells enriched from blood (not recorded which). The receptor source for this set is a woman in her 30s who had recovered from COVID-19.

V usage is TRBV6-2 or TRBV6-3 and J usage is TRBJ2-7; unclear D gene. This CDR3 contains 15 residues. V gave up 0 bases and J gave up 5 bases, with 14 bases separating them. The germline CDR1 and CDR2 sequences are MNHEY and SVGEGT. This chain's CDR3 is CASSYSSNVVHEQYF. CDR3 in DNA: TGTGCCAGCAGTTACTCGTCAAATGTAGTCCACGAGCAGTACTTC.

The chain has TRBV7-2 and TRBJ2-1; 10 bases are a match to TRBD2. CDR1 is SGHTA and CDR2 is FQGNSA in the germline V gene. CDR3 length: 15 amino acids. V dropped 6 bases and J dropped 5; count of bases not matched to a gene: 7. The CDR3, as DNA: TGTGCCAGCAGAGCGGCACTAGCGGGGAACAATGAGCAGTTCTTC. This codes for CASRAALAGNNEQFF.

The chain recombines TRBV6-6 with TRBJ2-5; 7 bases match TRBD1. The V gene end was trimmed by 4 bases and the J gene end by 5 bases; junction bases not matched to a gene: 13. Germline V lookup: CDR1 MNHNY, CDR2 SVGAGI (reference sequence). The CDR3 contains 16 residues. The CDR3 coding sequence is TGTGCCAGCAGTTCCTTACCGACAGGGTGGAGGGAGACCCAGTACTTC. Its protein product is CASSSLPTGWRETQYF.

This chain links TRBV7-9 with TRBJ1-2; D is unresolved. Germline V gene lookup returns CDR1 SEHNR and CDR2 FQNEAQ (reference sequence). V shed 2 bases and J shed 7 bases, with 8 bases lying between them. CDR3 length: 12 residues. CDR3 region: CASSLFGLGYTF. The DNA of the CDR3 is TGTGCCAGCAGCTTATTTGGACTTGGCTACACCTTC.

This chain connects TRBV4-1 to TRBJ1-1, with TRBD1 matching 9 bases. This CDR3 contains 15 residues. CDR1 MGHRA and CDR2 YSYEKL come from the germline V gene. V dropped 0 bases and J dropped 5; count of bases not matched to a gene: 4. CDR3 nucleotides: TGCGCCAGCAGCCAAGACGGACAGGGGAGGACTGAAGCTTTCTTT. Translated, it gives CASSQDGQGRTEAFF.

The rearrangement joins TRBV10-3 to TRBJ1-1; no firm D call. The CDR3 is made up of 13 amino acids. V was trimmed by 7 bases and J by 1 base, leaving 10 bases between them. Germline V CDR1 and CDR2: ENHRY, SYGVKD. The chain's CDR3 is CAIKERGNTEAFF. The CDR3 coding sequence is TGTGCCATCAAAGAACGGGGGAACACTGAAGCTTTCTTT.

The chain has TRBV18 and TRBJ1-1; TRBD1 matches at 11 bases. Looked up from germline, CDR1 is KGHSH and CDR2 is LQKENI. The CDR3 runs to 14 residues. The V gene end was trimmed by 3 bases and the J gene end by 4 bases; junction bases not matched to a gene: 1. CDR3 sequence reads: CASSPGQGGTEAFF. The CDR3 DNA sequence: TGTGCCAGCTCACCGGGACAGGGGGGCACTGAAGCTTTCTTT.

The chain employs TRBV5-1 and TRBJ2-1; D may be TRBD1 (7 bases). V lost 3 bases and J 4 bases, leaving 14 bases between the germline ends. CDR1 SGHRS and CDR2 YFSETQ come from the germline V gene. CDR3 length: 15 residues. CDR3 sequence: CASSWGDSQYNEQFF. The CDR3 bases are TGCGCCAGCAGCTGGGGGGACAGCCAATACAATGAGCAGTTCTTC.

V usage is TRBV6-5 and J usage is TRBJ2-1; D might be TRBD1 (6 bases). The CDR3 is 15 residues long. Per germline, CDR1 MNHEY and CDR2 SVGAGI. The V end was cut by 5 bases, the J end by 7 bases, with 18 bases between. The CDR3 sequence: CASSSSGQGMNEQFF. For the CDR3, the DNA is TGTGCCAGCAGTAGCTCAGGGCAGGGGATGAATGAGCAGTTCTTC.

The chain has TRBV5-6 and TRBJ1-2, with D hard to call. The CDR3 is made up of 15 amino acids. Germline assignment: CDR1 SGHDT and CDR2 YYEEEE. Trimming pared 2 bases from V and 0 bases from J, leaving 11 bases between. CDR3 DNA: TGTGCCAGCAGCTTAAGAGGGAAAACTAACTATGGCTACACCTTC. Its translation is CASSLRGKTNYGYTF.

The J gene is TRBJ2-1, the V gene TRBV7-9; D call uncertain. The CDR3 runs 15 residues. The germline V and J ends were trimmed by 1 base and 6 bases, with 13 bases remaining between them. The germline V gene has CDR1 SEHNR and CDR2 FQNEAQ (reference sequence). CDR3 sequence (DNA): TGTGCCAGCAGCTTAGAGCTATCCAGGCTCAATGAGCAGTTCTTC. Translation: CASSLELSRLNEQFF.

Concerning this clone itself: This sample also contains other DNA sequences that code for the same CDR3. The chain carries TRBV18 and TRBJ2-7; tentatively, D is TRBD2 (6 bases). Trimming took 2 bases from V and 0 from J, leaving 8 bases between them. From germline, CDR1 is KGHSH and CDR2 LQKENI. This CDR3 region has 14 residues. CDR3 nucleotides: TGTGCCAGCTCACCAAGGGACTCCTCCTACGAGCAGTACTTC. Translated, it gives CASSPRDSSYEQYF. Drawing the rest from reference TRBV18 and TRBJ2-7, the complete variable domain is NAGVMQNPRHLVRRRGQEARLRCSPMKGHSHVYWYRQLPEEGLKFMVYLQKENIIDESGMPKERFSAEFPKEGPSILRIQQVVRGDSAAYFCASSPRDSSYEQYFGPGTRLTVT.

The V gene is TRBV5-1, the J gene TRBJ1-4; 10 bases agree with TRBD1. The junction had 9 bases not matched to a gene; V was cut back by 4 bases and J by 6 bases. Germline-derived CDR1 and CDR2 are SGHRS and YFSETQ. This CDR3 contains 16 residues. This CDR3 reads CASSGRYGTGDEKLFF. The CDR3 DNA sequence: TGCGCCAGCAGCGGGAGGTACGGGACAGGGGATGAAAAACTGTTTTTT. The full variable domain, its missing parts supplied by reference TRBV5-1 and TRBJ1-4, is KAGVTQTPRYLIKTRGQQVTLSCSPISGHRSVSWYQQTPGQGLQFLFEYFSETQRNKGNFPGRFSGRQFSNSRSEMNVSTLELGDSALYLCASSGRYGTGDEKLFFGSGTQLSVL.

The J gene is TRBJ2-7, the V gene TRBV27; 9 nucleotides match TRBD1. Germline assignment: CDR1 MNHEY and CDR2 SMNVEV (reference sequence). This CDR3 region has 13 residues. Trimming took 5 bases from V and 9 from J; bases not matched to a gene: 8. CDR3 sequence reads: CASSPGQGFAQYF. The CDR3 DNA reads TGTGCCAGCAGTCCAGGACAGGGGTTCGCGCAGTACTTC.

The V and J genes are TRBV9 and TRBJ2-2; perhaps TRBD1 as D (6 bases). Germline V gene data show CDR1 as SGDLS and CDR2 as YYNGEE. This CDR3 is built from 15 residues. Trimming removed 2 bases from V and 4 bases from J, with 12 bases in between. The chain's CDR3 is CASSVNRAITGELFF. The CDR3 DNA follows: TGTGCCAGCAGCGTGAACAGGGCTATCACCGGGGAGCTGTTTTTT.

Here the CDR3 reads CASSYSDTEAFF. Written as DNA, the CDR3 is TGTGCCAGCAGTTATTCGGACACTGAAGCTTTCTTT. The chain joins TRBV6-6 to TRBJ1-1, with D unclear. There are 12 residues in the CDR3. Germline V gives CDR1 MNHNY, CDR2 SVGAGI (reference sequence). Trimming took 3 bases from V and 3 from J, leaving 5 bases between them.

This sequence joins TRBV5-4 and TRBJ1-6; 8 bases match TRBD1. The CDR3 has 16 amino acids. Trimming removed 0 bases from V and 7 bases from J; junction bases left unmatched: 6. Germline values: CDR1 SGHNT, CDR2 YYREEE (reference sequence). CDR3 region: CASSLGKGTGNSPLHF. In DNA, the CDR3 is TGTGCCAGCAGCTTGGGAAAGGGGACAGGCAATTCACCCCTCCACTTT.

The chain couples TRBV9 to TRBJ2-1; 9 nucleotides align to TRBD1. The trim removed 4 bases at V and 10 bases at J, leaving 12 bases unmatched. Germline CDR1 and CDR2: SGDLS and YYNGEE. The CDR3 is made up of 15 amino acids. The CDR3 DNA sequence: TGTGCCAGCAGCCCACAGGGGGCAGGGCACTCAGAGCAGTTCTTC. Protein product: CASSPQGAGHSEQFF.

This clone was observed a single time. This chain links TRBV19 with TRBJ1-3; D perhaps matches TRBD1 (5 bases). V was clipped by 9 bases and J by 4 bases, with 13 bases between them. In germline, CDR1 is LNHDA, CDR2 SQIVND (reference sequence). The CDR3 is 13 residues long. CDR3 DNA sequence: TGTGCCAGCCGCCGGGGGATGGGAAACACCATATATTTT. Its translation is CASRRGMGNTIYF.

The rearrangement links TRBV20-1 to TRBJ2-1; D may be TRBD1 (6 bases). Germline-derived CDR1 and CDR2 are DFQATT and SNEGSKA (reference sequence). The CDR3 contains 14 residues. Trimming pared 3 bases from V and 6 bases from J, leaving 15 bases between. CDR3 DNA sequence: TGCAGTGCTAGTAAGTCAGGGGAGAGCAATGAGCAGTTCTTC. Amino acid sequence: CSASKSGESNEQFF.

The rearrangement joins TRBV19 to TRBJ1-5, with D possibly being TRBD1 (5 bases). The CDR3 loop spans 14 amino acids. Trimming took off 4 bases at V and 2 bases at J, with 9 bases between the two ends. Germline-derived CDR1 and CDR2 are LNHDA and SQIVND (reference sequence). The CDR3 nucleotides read TGTGCCAGTAGTAGCCAGGGTGGCAATCAGCCCCAGCATTTT. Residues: CASSSQGGNQPQHF. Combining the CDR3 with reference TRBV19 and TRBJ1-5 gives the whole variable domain DGGITQSPKYLFRKEGQNVTLSCEQNLNHDAMYWYRQDPGQGLRLIYYSQIVNDFQKGDIAEGYSVSREKKESFPLTVTSAQKNPTAFYLCASSSQGGNQPQHFGDGTRLSIL.

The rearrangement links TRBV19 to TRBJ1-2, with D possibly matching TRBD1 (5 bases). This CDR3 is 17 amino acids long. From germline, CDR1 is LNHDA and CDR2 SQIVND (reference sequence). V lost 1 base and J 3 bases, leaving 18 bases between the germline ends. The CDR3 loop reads CASSIVIWHPGDYGYTF. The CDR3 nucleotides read TGTGCCAGTAGTATAGTGATCTGGCACCCGGGGGACTATGGCTACACCTTC.

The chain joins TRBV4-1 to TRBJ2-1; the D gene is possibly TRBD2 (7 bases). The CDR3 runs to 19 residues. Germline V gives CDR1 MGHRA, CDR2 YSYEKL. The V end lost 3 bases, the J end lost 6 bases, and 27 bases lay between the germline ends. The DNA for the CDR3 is TGCGCCAGCAGCCACCCAAGGGGGAGTCGCGGGAGTGGGGGCAATGAGCAGTTCTTC. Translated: CASSHPRGSRGSGGNEQFF.

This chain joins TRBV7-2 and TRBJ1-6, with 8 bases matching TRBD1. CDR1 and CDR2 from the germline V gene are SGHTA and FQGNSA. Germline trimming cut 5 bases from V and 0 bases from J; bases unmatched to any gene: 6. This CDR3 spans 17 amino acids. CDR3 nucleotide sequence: TGTGCCAGCAGCGGAGGGGACAGGAGCTCCTATAATTCACCCCTCCACTTT. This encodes CASSGGDRSSYNSPLHF.

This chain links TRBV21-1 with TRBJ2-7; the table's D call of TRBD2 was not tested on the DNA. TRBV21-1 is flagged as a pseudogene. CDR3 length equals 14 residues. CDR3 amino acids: CASTRAGVRYEQYF. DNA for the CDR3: TGTGCCAGCACCCGAGCGGGAGTACGGTACGAGCAGTACTTC.

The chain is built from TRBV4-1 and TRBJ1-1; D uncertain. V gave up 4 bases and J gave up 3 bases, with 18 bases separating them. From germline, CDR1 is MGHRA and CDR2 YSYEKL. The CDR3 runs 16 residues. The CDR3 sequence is CASSPGPWKMDTEAFF. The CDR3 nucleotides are TGCGCCAGCAGCCCTGGGCCGTGGAAGATGGACACTGAAGCTTTCTTT.

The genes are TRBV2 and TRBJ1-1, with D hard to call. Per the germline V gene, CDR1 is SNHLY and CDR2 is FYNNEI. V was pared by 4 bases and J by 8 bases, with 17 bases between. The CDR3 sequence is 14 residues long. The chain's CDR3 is CASSVGEPPREAFF. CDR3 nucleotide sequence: TGTGCCAGCAGTGTTGGGGAGCCCCCACGGGAAGCTTTCTTT.

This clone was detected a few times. In DNA form, the CDR3 reads TGCGCCAGCAGCATAGCGGGAGGAAGCTACGAGCAGTACTTC. This gives the protein CASSIAGGSYEQYF. The V gene is TRBV4-1, the J gene TRBJ2-7; 10 nucleotides line up with TRBD2. The length of the CDR3 is 14 residues. After removal of 5 bases from V and 3 bases from J, the junction contained 4 bases not matched to a gene. Germline V CDR1 and CDR2: MGHRA, YSYEKL.